This T cell receptor beta chain was recovered during a study of blood T cell repertoires in COVID-19. The count of this clone is one. Seattle's cohort entered during active infection and was followed longitudinally. The CDR3 consists of 13 residues. The germline gives CDR1 MDHEN, CDR2 SYDVKM. Losses at the gene ends were 6 bases for V and 4 bases for J; bases not matched to a gene: 5. Using immunoSEQ multiplex PCR, the repertoire was profiled, and TCRdb retains in-frame clones only, with some absent. This table holds 250,000 to 300,000 clones, roughly 92% found once. The receptor was derived from a woman in her 30s with COVID-19, enrolled during active disease. Input material: peripheral blood. V gene TRBV28 combines with J gene TRBJ1-2; TRBD1 agrees at 7 bases. CDR3: CASRPTGVYGYTF. CDR3 sequence (DNA): TGTGCCAGCAGACCAACAGGGGTCTATGGCTACACCTTC.